This T cell receptor (beta chain) was captured by sequencing in a study of T cell repertoires in cytomegalovirus infection. Study as a whole: Well-studied HLA-B-restricted epitopes and recently identified HLA-C-restricted epitopes of CMV were both used in the study. Public TCR beta signatures were indicative of both CMV infection and a matching HLA type.

MiXCR was run by TCRdb on the reads, yielding one entry per CDR3 protein. The sample carries hundreds of thousands of distinct CDR3 sequences, roughly 46% recorded once. Regarding the study as a whole: Summed frequency of shared TCR beta families picked out CMV carriers who also had the relevant HLA. HLA-C-restricted CMV clonotypes gave the most frequent clonotype in two of eight donors.

Comment on this clonotype: Its antigen is not known.

From germline, CDR1 is SEHNR and CDR2 FQNEAQ (reference sequence). CDR3 length: 14 amino acids. The trim removed 5 bases at V and 7 bases at J, leaving 5 bases unmatched. The chain combines TRBV7-9 with TRBJ2-7; 13 bases match TRBD2. This sample comprised cultured PBMCs, obtained from culture after CMV antigen stimulation. The sequence was collected from a human donor in good health (CMV status not recorded). Some clones in this sample may be carry-over from other donors' samples. The CDR3 DNA is TGTGCCAGCAGCATACTAGCGGGAGGGCTTGAGCAGTACTTC. Translation: CASSILAGGLEQYF.